The sequence of this T cell receptor (beta chain) was determined in a study of cytomegalovirus exposure and HLA in healthy donors. General observations from the study: Looking again later, the authors saw that most CMV-associated TCR beta chains seemed HLA-restricted. When presence/absence was analysed, sequencing depth was taken to be roughly uniform across donors. A later analysis linked some 17,000 TCR beta sequences to HLA alleles at 0.05 false discovery rate. Later analysis demonstrated an association between a missense DCLRE1C variant and TCR beta V- and J-gene trimming.

PCR used 60 Vbeta primers and 13 Jbeta primers. Sequencing used immunoSEQ multiplex PCR; TCRdb keeps in-frame clones, though not all of them. This table holds 150,000 to 160,000 clones, around 84% found once. V lost 3 bases, J lost 10 bases, and 12 bases lay in between. Germline CDR1 reads KGHSH; CDR2 reads LQKENI. The CDR3 totals 12 residues. Regarding this clone: The antigen is not known.

The chain has TRBV18 and TRBJ1-1; possible D gene TRBD1, 6 bases. The sample taken for sequencing was PBMCs. This receptor was taken from a woman aged 18-35 years in good health and CMV-seronegative. The CDR3 DNA is TGTGCCAGCTCACCGGCAGAAGGGGGAGCTTTCTTT. This encodes CASSPAEGGAFF.